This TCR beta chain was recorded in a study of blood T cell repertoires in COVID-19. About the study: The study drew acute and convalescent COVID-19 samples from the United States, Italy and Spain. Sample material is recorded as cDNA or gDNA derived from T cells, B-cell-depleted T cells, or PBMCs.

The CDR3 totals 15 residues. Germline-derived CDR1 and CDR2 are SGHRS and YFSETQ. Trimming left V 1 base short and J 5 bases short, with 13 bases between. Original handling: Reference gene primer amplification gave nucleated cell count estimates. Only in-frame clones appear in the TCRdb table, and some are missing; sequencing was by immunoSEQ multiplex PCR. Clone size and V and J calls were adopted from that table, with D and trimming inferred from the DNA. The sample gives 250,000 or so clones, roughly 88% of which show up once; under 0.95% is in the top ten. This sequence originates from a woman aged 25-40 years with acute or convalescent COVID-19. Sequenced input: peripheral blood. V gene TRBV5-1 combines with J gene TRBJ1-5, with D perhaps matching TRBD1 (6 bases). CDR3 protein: CASSLSSDSHQPQHF. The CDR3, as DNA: TGCGCCAGCAGCTTGTCCTCGGACAGTCATCAGCCCCAGCATTTT. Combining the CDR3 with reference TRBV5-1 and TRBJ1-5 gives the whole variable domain KAGVTQTPRYLIKTRGQQVTLSCSPISGHRSVSWYQQTPGQGLQFLFEYFSETQRNKGNFPGRFSGRQFSNSRSEMNVSTLELGDSALYLCASSLSSDSHQPQHFGDGTRLSIL.